Sequencing of this T cell receptor beta chain was carried out in a study of technical replicates of blood from four donors. Assay: immunoSEQ multiplex PCR; the TCRdb copy retains only in-frame clones and omits some. The repertoire holds 75,000 or so clones, around 93% seen once, with 0.25% in the top ten. J gave up 6 bases and V 1 base, and 11 bases lay outside the gene matches. This CDR3 has 18 residues. Germline V gene lookup returns CDR1 MGHRA and CDR2 YSYEKL. The chain carries TRBV4-1 and TRBJ2-7; 14 bases match TRBD2. This TCR was sampled from a human donor in good health. What was sequenced was T cells isolated from PBMCs. CDR3 amino acids: CASSQGRLRLAGGLEQYF. DNA of the CDR3: TGCGCCAGCAGCCAAGGACGGCTACGACTAGCGGGAGGGCTCGAGCAGTACTTC.